This TCR beta chain was recovered during a study of T cell clonality in common variable immunodeficiency. This CDR3 has 13 residues. The ends were cut back, 2 bases at V and 3 bases at J, with 8 bases in the middle. Per germline, CDR1 SGHKS and CDR2 YYEKEE (reference sequence). A remark on this clone: The read comes to an end 3 residues before the CDR3 does, leaving the germline J gene to fill in the end.

Produced via immunoSEQ multiplex PCR; TCRdb's table is partial and in-frame only. The sample presents 80,000 or so clones, none singletons. Material: peripheral blood mononuclear cells. The chain links TRBV5-5 to TRBJ1-1; the D gene is possibly TRBD1 (5 bases). This receptor was identified in a person aged 18-70 years in good health. The covered CDR3 bases are TGTGCCAGCAGCTTTCAAGGGGACACTGAA. Translating gives CASSFQGDTE. Given in full, the CDR3 is CASSFQGDTEAFF.